This T cell receptor beta chain was profiled in a study of blood T cell repertoires in COVID-19. Study information: Sample material is recorded as cDNA or gDNA derived from T cells, B-cell-depleted T cells, or PBMCs.

The assay was immunoSEQ multiplex PCR, and TCRdb's table has in-frame clones only and misses some. The profile shows around 220,000 clones, roughly 90% of them singletons. This receptor was taken from a woman aged 40 to 49 who had recovered from COVID-19. Sequencing used peripheral blood.

CDR3 bases: TGTGCCAGCAGTTTTATGGGGGCGCCGATCGGGAAAGACTACTATGGCTACACCTTC. This gives the protein CASSFMGAPIGKDYYGYTF. The chain recombines TRBV28 with TRBJ1-2, with D perhaps TRBD1 (6 bases). Trimming shortened V by 3 bases and J by 3 bases, and 26 bases separated the two germline ends. This CDR3 has 19 residues. Germline values: CDR1 MDHEN, CDR2 SYDVKM.